This T cell receptor (beta chain) was obtained from a study of blood T cell repertoires in COVID-19. This table comes from immunoSEQ multiplex PCR, and its TCRdb copy is limited to in-frame clones, with some not included. The table lists approximately 290,000 clones, over 75% of them singletons. Germline-derived CDR1 and CDR2 are LGHDT and YNNKEL (reference sequence). The CDR3 covers 15 residues. Trimming at V came to 3 bases and at J to 7 bases, leaving 10 bases not matched to a gene. Sequencing used peripheral blood. The gene calls are TRBV3-1 (or the pseudogene TRBV3-2) and TRBJ1-2; 8 bases line up with TRBD1. This receptor was taken from a human donor with COVID-19, enrolled during active disease. The donor label of this sample is uncertain. Written as DNA, the CDR3 is TGTGCCAGCAGCCATCCCCTGGACAGGGCCGGTGGCTACACCTTC. Translated: CASSHPLDRAGGYTF.